This TCR beta chain comes out of a study of cytomegalovirus exposure and HLA in healthy donors. Study-wide findings and caveats: Sequencing likely generated an artifact that appeared as a cluster of highly shared sequence variants.

Worth noting for this clone: Its specificity is unknown.

CDR3 length: 17 amino acids. The V gene end was trimmed by 5 bases and the J gene end by 2 bases; junction bases not matched to a gene: 15. The germline V gene encodes CDR1 SNHLY and CDR2 FYNNEI. Amplification used 60 Vbeta primers and 13 Jbeta primers. TCRdb's table, derived via immunoSEQ multiplex PCR, lists solely in-frame clones and lacks some. Altogether 150,000 to 200,000 clones are present, about 83% being singletons, with the ten largest covering less than 2%. This rearrangement joins TRBV2 to TRBJ2-7; 7 nucleotides agree with TRBD2. The clonotype comes from a man aged 35 to 55 in good health and CMV-seropositive. The sample comprised PBMCs. The CDR3 reads CASSYFPRSGRTYEQYF. CDR3 DNA: TGTGCCAGCAGTTATTTCCCCCGTAGCGGGCGAACCTACGAGCAGTACTTC.